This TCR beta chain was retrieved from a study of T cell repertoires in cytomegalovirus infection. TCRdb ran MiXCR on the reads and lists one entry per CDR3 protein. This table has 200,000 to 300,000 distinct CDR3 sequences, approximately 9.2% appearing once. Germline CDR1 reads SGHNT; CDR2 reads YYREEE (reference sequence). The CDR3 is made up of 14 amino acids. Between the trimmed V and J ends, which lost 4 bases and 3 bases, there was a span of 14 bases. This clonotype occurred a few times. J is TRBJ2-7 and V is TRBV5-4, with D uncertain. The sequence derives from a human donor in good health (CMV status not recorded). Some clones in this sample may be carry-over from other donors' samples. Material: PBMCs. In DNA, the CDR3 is TGTGCCAGCAGCAAGGAACCCTGGGACTACGAGCAGTACTTC. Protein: CASSKEPWDYEQYF.